Given below is one TCR beta chain in context. This record comes from a study of blood T cell repertoires in COVID-19. CDR1 is MNHNY, CDR2 SVGAGI, per germline (reference sequence). Trimming pared 8 bases from V and 4 bases from J, leaving 12 bases between. The CDR3 runs 13 residues. Authors' analysis steps: By means of reference gene primer amplification, nucleated cell counts were estimated. Using immunoSEQ multiplex PCR, the repertoire was profiled, and TCRdb retains in-frame clones only, with some absent. V, J and clone size are those of that table, while D and trimming were read from the DNA. Altogether 250,000 to 300,000 clones are present, 88% being singletons, with the ten largest covering around 10%. Recruited during active infection, patients (from Seattle) were subsequently followed longitudinally.

Sequenced: peripheral blood. This clonotype was sampled from a woman in her 30s with COVID-19, enrolled during active disease. This chain connects TRBV6-6 to TRBJ1-5; TRBD1 is a possible D gene (5 bases). The DNA of the CDR3 is TGTGCCAGCTCCTACCGGGGGAATCAGCCCCAGCATTTT. Amino acid sequence: CASSYRGNQPQHF.